This T cell receptor (beta chain) was sequenced in a study of regulatory T cells in long-lasting Graves disease. This clonotype occurred many times. This sample's time point: newly diagnosed GD, antithyroid drugs for less than 3 months. After RNA was extracted from PBMCs, the TCR library was made from it. Trimming took 2 bases from V and 0 from J; bases not matched to a gene: 5. The CDR3 has 16 residues. Germline V CDR1 and CDR2: KGHDR, SFDVKD. With iRepertoire HTBI primers and Arm-PCR of CDR3 regions, TCR beta libraries were built. TCRdb recomputed calls from the multiplex PCR reads with MiXCR, one row per CDR3 protein. The table lists about 400,000 distinct CDR3 sequences, roughly 16% of them singletons. The data also belong to a second study, concerning T cells in Graves' hyperthyroidism and ophthalmopathy.

The source was peripheral blood mononuclear cells (PBMCs), collected at new diagnosis, from a patient treated with antithyroid drugs. J is TRBJ2-7 and V is TRBV24-1; the match to TRBD1 covers 8 bases. This sequence originates from a woman in her late teens or twenties with Graves disease. This CDR3 is CATSDSRDRSSYEQYF. For the CDR3, the DNA is TGTGCCACCAGTGATTCAAGGGACAGGAGCTCCTACGAGCAGTACTTC.